Presented here are 8 T cell receptor beta chains from one specimen sequenced in a study of early T cells in non-severe SARS-CoV-2 infection. TCRdb used MiXCR to reprocess the 5' RACE reads, holding one entry per CDR3 protein. The table has fewer than 85,000 distinct CDR3 sequences, roughly an eighth seen once; the top ten hold about 4.5%. The sequenced sample consisted of whole blood. Every receptor here comes from an adult who was a healthcare worker with PCR-confirmed SARS-CoV-2 infection or an uninfected control (not recorded which).

This clonotype was found many times. The gene calls are TRBV18 and TRBJ1-4; D call uncertain. The CDR3 is 14 residues long. Germline loops: CDR1 KGHSH, CDR2 LQKENI. V was clipped by 3 bases and J by 5 bases, with 10 bases between them. The CDR3 loop reads CASSPGSGNEKLFF. CDR3 bases: TGTGCCAGCTCACCGGGATCTGGAAATGAAAAACTGTTTTTT.

This clonotype was seen only a few times. V and J are TRBV19 and TRBJ1-5; D uncertain. Trimming cost V 4 bases and J 4 bases, with 8 bases left between them. There are 13 residues in the CDR3. Germline CDR1 is LNHDA and CDR2 is SQIVND (reference sequence). Here the CDR3 reads CASSTYPNQPQHF. The CDR3 coding sequence is TGTGCCAGTAGTACCTATCCGAATCAGCCCCAGCATTTT.

In this sample, this clonotype turned up a few times. The chain combines TRBV7-8 with TRBJ2-4; 11 nucleotides match TRBD2. CDR3 size: 18 residues. Germline loops: CDR1 SGHVS, CDR2 FQNEAQ. The J segment lost 4 bases and the V segment lost 5 bases, leaving 13 bases of the junction unmatched. The CDR3 sequence is CASSPQPSGRWEKNIQYF. CDR3 DNA: TGTGCCAGCAGCCCTCAACCTAGCGGGAGGTGGGAGAAAAACATTCAGTACTTC.

This clonotype was counted at least ten times. The rearrangement uses TRBV11-2 and TRBJ2-5; a possible D gene is TRBD2 (8 bases). Germline assignment: CDR1 SGHAT and CDR2 FQNNGV. Trimming pared 5 bases from V and 4 bases from J, leaving 26 bases between. The CDR3 is made up of 18 amino acids. This chain's CDR3 is CASSQTAGGSGSAETQYF. The DNA of the CDR3 is TGTGCCAGCAGCCAGACAGCAGGGGGGAGCGGGAGCGCAGAGACCCAGTACTTC.

The table lists this clonotype with a few counts. The chain has TRBV19 and TRBJ2-7; TRBD1 matches at 10 bases. The length of the CDR3 is 16 residues. Unmatched junction bases numbered 11, after V lost 6 bases and J lost 3 bases. The germline gives CDR1 LNHDA, CDR2 SQIVND (reference sequence). CDR3 sequence: CASSQLTGTGVYEQYF. CDR3 bases: TGTGCCAGTAGCCAACTGACCGGGACAGGGGTCTACGAGCAGTACTTC.

The chain joins TRBV7-2 to TRBJ2-7; D possibly corresponds to TRBD1 (6 bases). This CDR3 has 14 amino acids. V lost 3 bases, J lost 6 bases, and 15 bases lay in between. Germline loops: CDR1 SGHTA, CDR2 FQGNSA. Written as DNA, the CDR3 is TGTGCCAGCAGCTTGAGACAGGTCAGCCTCGAGCAGTACTTC. Amino acid sequence: CASSLRQVSLEQYF.

V usage is TRBV2 and J usage is TRBJ1-2, with 7 positions matching TRBD1. Germline V gives CDR1 SNHLY, CDR2 FYNNEI. V lost 5 bases to trimming and J lost 8 bases; unmatched junction nucleotides: 8. This CDR3 is 13 amino acids long. CDR3 nucleotides: TGTGCCAGCAGTAAAACTCCAGGGGGAGGCTACACCTTC. As protein: CASSKTPGGGYTF. The variable domain in full, with the rest retrieved from reference TRBV2 and TRBJ1-2, is EPEVTQTPSHQVTQMGQEVILRCVPISNHLYFYWYRQILGQKVEFLVSFYNNEISEKSEIFDDQFSVERPDGSNFTLKIRSTKLEDSAMYFCASSKTPGGGYTFGSGTRLTVV.

This clonotype was seen repeatedly, ten times or more. The gene calls are TRBV7-2 and TRBJ1-2; TRBD1 matches 9 bases. V gave up 0 bases and J gave up 6 bases; unmatched junction bases: 11. CDR1 SGHTA and CDR2 FQGNSA come from the germline V gene. CDR3 length: 17 residues. The chain's CDR3 is CASSLASNLGTGNGYTF. CDR3 nucleotides: TGTGCCAGCAGCTTAGCTAGTAACCTAGGGACAGGGAATGGCTACACCTTC.